Listed here is a single T cell receptor beta chain. Its antigen is still unknown. The sample belongs to a study of response to subunit inactivated influenza vaccine. General study results and limits: Authors suggested each seasonal influenza vaccination recruits few new T cells.

TCRdb re-derived calls from the RT-PCR reads in MiXCR, one entry per CDR3 protein. The sample includes hundreds of thousands of distinct CDR3 sequences, 15% to 18% of them seen just once. Germline V gene lookup returns CDR1 KGHDR and CDR2 SFDVKD. There are 13 residues in the CDR3. V was pared by 4 bases and J by 14 bases, with 19 bases between. The receptor was isolated from a man aged 45-65 years who received an inactivated influenza vaccine. Here the sequenced sample was PBMCs from blood, taken 12 days after vaccination. This sequence joins TRBV24-1 and TRBJ2-5, with a possible D match to TRBD1 (6 bases). In DNA, the CDR3 is TGTGCCACCAGTGAGCGGACAGCACGTGACCCATACTTC. Translated: CATSERTARDPYF.